The 20 T cell receptor beta chains below all came from one sample that was sequenced in a study of vaccination effects on CD4 cells after COVID-19. No antigens are known for them. Repertoires were generated with immunoSEQ multiplex PCR, while TCRdb's copy carries only in-frame clones and drops some. The data contain approximately 40,000 clones, about 80% of them singletons. Following an approximately 10-day culture, CD4+ T cells were purified. Sample: CD4+ T cells from PBMCs cultured without peptide, taken before COVID-19 vaccination. These receptors were obtained from a human donor who received a COVID-19 vaccine.

The gene calls are TRBV19 and TRBJ1-1; D is ambiguous. V gave up 8 bases and J gave up 0 bases, with 10 bases separating them. Per the germline V gene, CDR1 is LNHDA and CDR2 is SQIVND (reference sequence). The CDR3 runs to 13 residues. Here the CDR3 reads CASRVSLNTEAFF. Written as DNA, the CDR3 is TGTGCCAGTCGAGTGTCCCTGAACACTGAAGCTTTCTTT. Full variable domain (remainder filled in from reference TRBV19 and TRBJ1-1): DGGITQSPKYLFRKEGQNVTLSCEQNLNHDAMYWYRQDPGQGLRLIYYSQIVNDFQKGDIAEGYSVSREKKESFPLTVTSAQKNPTAFYLCASRVSLNTEAFFGQGTRLTVV.

The chain carries TRBV11-2 and TRBJ1-4; maybe TRBD1 (5 bases). Germline assignment: CDR1 SGHAT and CDR2 FQNNGV. V lost 6 bases and J 4 bases, leaving 9 bases between the germline ends. This CDR3 has 13 residues. The CDR3: CASRGGNNEKLFF. In nucleotides, the CDR3 is TGTGCCAGCAGGGGGGGAAATAATGAAAAACTGTTTTTT.

The chain joins TRBV6-5 to TRBJ2-5, with D unresolved. Per germline, CDR1 MNHEY and CDR2 SVGAGI. Trimming left V 2 bases short and J 5 bases short, with 6 bases between. This CDR3 has 12 residues. The CDR3 DNA is TGTGCCAGCAGTTACCATGGGGAGACCCAGTACTTC. This gives the protein CASSYHGETQYF.

J is TRBJ2-5 and V is TRBV24-1; the match to TRBD2 covers 7 bases. The length of the CDR3 is 15 residues. J was trimmed by 3 bases and V by 4 bases; bases with no gene match: 7. Per germline, CDR1 KGHDR and CDR2 SFDVKD. The DNA of the CDR3 is TGTGCCACCAGTGACCCCCGGCTAGCGGAAGAGACCCAGTACTTC. Encoded protein: CATSDPRLAEETQYF.

The rearrangement uses TRBV20-1 and TRBJ1-4; possibly TRBD1 for D (5 bases). Trimming shortened V by 7 bases and J by 4 bases, and 7 bases separated the two germline ends. CDR3 size: 11 residues. CDR1 is DFQATT, CDR2 SNEGSKA, per germline (reference sequence). CDR3 amino acids: CSGGDNEKLFF. The CDR3 DNA is TGCAGTGGAGGGGATAATGAAAAACTGTTTTTT.

This chain links TRBV28 with TRBJ1-6, with 7 bases identical to TRBD1. This CDR3 comprises 16 residues. J was trimmed by 3 bases and V by 5 bases; bases with no gene match: 7. CDR1 MDHEN and CDR2 SYDVKM come from the germline V gene. This CDR3 reads CASSKAGTVYNSPLHF. CDR3 nucleotide sequence: TGTGCCAGCAGTAAAGCCGGGACAGTCTATAATTCACCCCTCCACTTT.

This rearrangement joins TRBV7-8 to TRBJ2-3; D gene ambiguous. The CDR3 contains 16 residues. V was trimmed by 1 base and J by 4 bases, leaving 15 bases between them. Germline loops: CDR1 SGHVS, CDR2 FQNEAQ. The CDR3 sequence: CASSLVRAVKADTQYF. In DNA, the CDR3 is TGTGCCAGCAGCTTAGTAAGGGCAGTCAAAGCAGATACGCAGTATTTT. Looking up the rest from reference TRBV7-8 and TRBJ2-3 gives the full variable domain: GAGVSQSPRYKVAKRGQDVALRCDPISGHVSLFWYQQALGQGPEFLTYFQNEAQLDKSGLPSDRFFAERPEGSVSTLKIQRTQQEDSAVYLCASSLVRAVKADTQYFGPGTRLTVL.

This clone was counted a few times. CDR3 in DNA: TGTGCCAGCTCACCACTGAACACTGAAGCTTTCTTT. As protein: CASSPLNTEAFF. The chain recombines TRBV18 with TRBJ1-1; no definite D call. Deletions cut 1 base from V and 0 bases from J, with 0 bases between. CDR1 is KGHSH, CDR2 LQKENI, per germline. The CDR3 is made up of 12 amino acids.

V gene TRBV6-4 combines with J gene TRBJ2-5; 9 nucleotides align to TRBD2. Per the germline V gene, CDR1 is MRHNA and CDR2 is SNTAGT. There are 17 residues in the CDR3. Unmatched junction bases numbered 7, after V lost 0 bases and J lost 2 bases. The CDR3 reads CASSDSYKRGAQETQYF. The CDR3 coding sequence is TGTGCCAGCAGTGACTCGTATAAGCGGGGGGCTCAAGAGACCCAGTACTTC.

The chain recombines TRBV7-3 with TRBJ1-3; 7 positions agree with TRBD1. The CDR3 runs 16 residues. Germline V lookup: CDR1 SGHTA, CDR2 FQGTGA. The junction had 8 bases not matched to a gene; V was cut back by 2 bases and J by 4 bases. CDR3 sequence: CASSLYRGSPGNTIYF. Here the CDR3 DNA reads TGTGCCAGCAGCTTATACAGGGGATCTCCGGGAAACACCATATATTTT.

In DNA, the CDR3 is TGTGCCAGCAGCTTTACGGGACAGACCGTGCATTTT. Translation gives CASSFTGQTVHF. This chain connects TRBV7-2 to TRBJ1-5; 7 bases match TRBD1. CDR3 length: 12 residues. The ends lost 3 bases at V and 15 bases at J; junction bases unmatched: 8. Germline V gene lookup returns CDR1 SGHTA and CDR2 FQGNSA.

J is TRBJ1-1 and V is TRBV4-3, with a weak D call TRBD1 (5 bases). CDR3 length: 15 residues. CDR1 and CDR2 from the germline V gene are LGHNA and YSLEER. V was pared by 0 bases and J by 4 bases, with 12 bases between. The CDR3 DNA reads TGCGCCAGCAGCCAAGATGCAGGGTTTGCCACTGAAGCTTTCTTT. Residues: CASSQDAGFATEAFF.

The chain couples TRBV5-1 to TRBJ1-5; no firm D call. Germline CDR1 SGHRS, CDR2 YFSETQ. V was cut by 0 bases and J by 3 bases, with 4 bases left in between. The CDR3 consists of 13 residues. The CDR3 here is CASSLEPNQPQHF. DNA for the CDR3: TGCGCCAGCAGCTTGGAACCCAATCAGCCCCAGCATTTT.

CDR3 in amino acids: CASSPLTVAYGYTF. In DNA, the CDR3 is TGTGCCAGCAGCCCCCTGACAGTCGCCTATGGCTACACCTTC. The chain carries TRBV3-1 (or the pseudogene TRBV3-2) and TRBJ1-2, with D possibly TRBD1 on 5 matching bases. V was clipped by 4 bases and J by 4 bases, with 13 bases between them. The CDR3 extends over 14 amino acids. Germline assignment: CDR1 LGHDT and CDR2 YNNKEL (reference sequence).

This clone was detected a few times. V usage is TRBV12-3 or TRBV12-4 and J usage is TRBJ1-2; D unresolved. V lost 3 bases and J lost 3, with 8 bases in between. The CDR3 runs 13 residues. CDR3 amino acids: CASSFAWDYGYTF. Here the CDR3 DNA reads TGTGCCAGCAGTTTTGCTTGGGACTATGGCTACACCTTC.

This sequence joins TRBV2 and TRBJ1-6; the D gene is possibly TRBD1 (5 bases). Germline V gives CDR1 SNHLY, CDR2 FYNNEI. V dropped 8 bases and J dropped 6 bases, with 14 bases sitting between them. CDR3 length: 14 residues. CDR3 sequence reads: CASELTASNSPLHF. The CDR3 bases are TGTGCCAGCGAGTTGACAGCCTCTAATTCACCCCTCCACTTT.

This clone was picked up a small number of times. The chain carries TRBV5-4 and TRBJ1-4; D uncertain. The V end lost 0 bases, the J end lost 4 bases, and 4 bases lay between the germline ends. The CDR3 runs 13 residues. Germline CDR1 SGHNT, CDR2 YYREEE (reference sequence). This chain's CDR3 is CASSLDLNEKLFF. The DNA of the CDR3 is TGTGCCAGCAGCTTGGACCTTAATGAAAAACTGTTTTTT.

This chain uses TRBV5-1 with TRBJ2-5; TRBD1 agrees at 7 bases. The trim removed 3 bases at V and 3 bases at J, leaving 8 bases unmatched. Germline values: CDR1 SGHRS, CDR2 YFSETQ. The CDR3 sequence is 15 residues long. The CDR3 loop reads CASSSQTGMKETQYF. In nucleotides, the CDR3 is TGCGCCAGCAGCTCCCAGACAGGGATGAAAGAGACCCAGTACTTC.

V is TRBV21-1 and J is TRBJ1-1. TRBV21-1 is a recognized pseudogene. The CDR3 runs to 13 residues. The CDR3 loop is CASSKVMNTEAFF. CDR3 nucleotide sequence: TGTGCCAGCAGCAAAGTGATGAACACTGAAGCTTTCTTT.

The V call is TRBV11-2, the J call TRBJ2-1, with TRBD2 matching over 9 bases. Germline CDR1 SGHAT, CDR2 FQNNGV. CDR3 length: 15 amino acids. V lost 1 base to trimming and J lost 5 bases; unmatched junction nucleotides: 3. The CDR3 nucleotides read TGTGCCAGCAGCTTAGGGCTAGCGGGAAACAATGAGCAGTTCTTC. Encoded protein: CASSLGLAGNNEQFF.